One and the same sample provided the 19 T cell receptor beta chains below, sequenced in a study of T cell responses to AZD1222 COVID-19 vaccine listed by TCRdb under 2021. Libraries came from the immunoSEQ multiplex PCR assay. TCRdb retrieved this table from immuneACCESS and kept in-frame rearrangements only. Not all clones are present; in checked studies, unresolved V genes account for under half, and no reason is known for the remainder. This sample lists 100,000 or so clones; about 90% were detected once. 10% to 13% of the sample is taken by the ten largest. The meaning of the sample's time point label: about 28 days (+/-7) after the second vaccine dose. The source material was peripheral blood, sampled 28 days after the second AZD1222 dose. The source of these receptors is an adult who received the AZD1222 COVID-19 vaccine.

The sample holds a few counts of this clone. V gene TRBV7-9 combines with J gene TRBJ1-2; D unresolved. The ends were cut back, 7 bases at V and 2 bases at J, with 14 bases in the middle. Germline CDR1 SEHNR, CDR2 FQNEAQ (reference sequence). The CDR3 length is 14 residues. The DNA of the CDR3 is TGTGCCAGCACCCTGAGTGATCCCAACTATGGCTACACCTTC. It specifies CASTLSDPNYGYTF.

This chain uses TRBV5-5 with TRBJ1-4; tentatively, D is TRBD1 (5 bases). Germline loops: CDR1 SGHKS, CDR2 YYEKEE (reference sequence). The CDR3 covers 13 residues. Trimming cost V 4 bases and J 8 bases, with 12 bases left between them. The CDR3 region is CASSGQGREKLFF. Here the CDR3 DNA reads TGTGCCAGCAGCGGGCAGGGACGAGAAAAACTGTTTTTT.

The chain recombines TRBV19 with TRBJ1-2; 7 positions match TRBD1. CDR1 LNHDA and CDR2 SQIVND come from the germline V gene (reference sequence). With V trimmed by 3 bases and J by 7 bases, 11 bases remained unmatched. The CDR3 loop spans 15 amino acids. The CDR3 reads CASSISTGDYSGYTF. CDR3 nucleotides: TGTGCCAGTAGTATCTCCACAGGGGACTACTCTGGCTACACCTTC.

The chain employs TRBV12-3 or TRBV12-4 and TRBJ1-1; D gene uncertain. The CDR3 has 13 amino acids. CDR3 coding DNA: TGTGCTACTTCTTGGAACAGAGACACTGAAGCTTTCTTT. Its translation: CATSWNRDTEAFF.

This chain joins TRBV4-2 and TRBJ2-1; D remains ambiguous. V dropped 3 bases and J dropped 0 bases, with 12 bases sitting between them. Germline CDR1 LGHNA, CDR2 YNFKEQ. This CDR3 has 16 amino acids. The CDR3 region is CASSHANFGSYNEQFF. DNA for the CDR3: TGTGCCAGCAGCCATGCTAACTTCGGCTCCTACAATGAGCAGTTCTTC.

This clone is a singleton in its sample. The chain recombines TRBV2 with TRBJ1-1; tentatively, D is TRBD1 (6 bases). Between the trimmed V and J ends, which lost 5 bases and 5 bases, there was a span of 15 bases. The length of the CDR3 is 14 residues. Germline V CDR1 and CDR2: SNHLY, FYNNEI. The CDR3 reads CASSLQGSHTEAFF. In DNA, the CDR3 is TGTGCCAGCAGTTTGCAGGGGTCTCATACTGAAGCTTTCTTT.

This chain links TRBV19 with TRBJ1-1, with TRBD1 identical over 7 bases. From germline, CDR1 is LNHDA and CDR2 SQIVND (reference sequence). With V trimmed by 1 base and J by 2 bases, 4 bases remained unmatched. The CDR3 spans 15 residues. The CDR3 here is CASSIAAGGNTEAFF. The CDR3 DNA follows: TGTGCCAGTAGTATAGCGGCAGGGGGAAACACTGAAGCTTTCTTT.

The J gene is TRBJ2-5, the V gene TRBV19, with 8 bases that match TRBD1. Germline V CDR1 and CDR2: LNHDA, SQIVND (reference sequence). The CDR3 runs 15 residues. The trim removed 1 base at V and 4 bases at J, leaving 5 bases unmatched. CDR3 nucleotide sequence: TGTGCCAGTAGTATAGCCCAGGGGGCGCGAGAGACCCAGTACTTC. Translated: CASSIAQGARETQYF.

The chain has TRBV3-1 (or the pseudogene TRBV3-2) and TRBJ2-7; 8 bases are shared with TRBD2. This CDR3 spans 14 amino acids. V lost 4 bases to trimming and J lost 5 bases; unmatched junction nucleotides: 7. In germline, CDR1 is LGHDT, CDR2 YNNKEL (reference sequence). CDR3 sequence: CASSPGTRMHEQYF. The DNA of the CDR3 is TGTGCCAGCAGCCCCGGGACTAGAATGCACGAGCAGTACTTC.

The J gene is TRBJ2-7, the V gene TRBV27; D unclear. The CDR3 covers 14 residues. Germline-derived CDR1 and CDR2 are MNHEY and SMNVEV (reference sequence). The V gene lost 1 base and the J gene lost 1 base, with 8 bases spanning the gap. This CDR3 reads CASSLFRESYEQYF. The CDR3 DNA follows: TGTGCCAGCAGTTTATTTCGAGAATCCTACGAGCAGTACTTC.

This clone was observed once. The chain recombines TRBV29-1 with TRBJ1-2; 9 nucleotides match TRBD1. V lost 5 bases and J lost 8; bases outside the gene matches: 12. CDR1 and CDR2 from the germline V gene are SQVTM and ANQGSEA. CDR3 length: 14 amino acids. CDR3 in DNA: TGCAGCGTTTGGGACAGGGAAAAGGGCTACGGCTACACCTTC. It encodes CSVWDREKGYGYTF. The full variable domain, in which reference TRBV29-1 and TRBJ1-2 provide the parts outside the CDR3, is SAVISQKPSRDICQRGTSLTIQCQVDSQVTMMFWYRQQPGQSLTLIATANQGSEATYESGFVIDKFPISRPNLTFSTLTVSNMSPEDSSIYLCSVWDREKGYGYTFGSGTRLTVV.

CDR3 region: CASSLSNNEQFF. CDR3 sequence (DNA): TGTGCCAGCAGTTTAAGCAACAATGAGCAGTTCTTC. The chain has TRBV11-1 and TRBJ2-1, with D unclear. The V end was cut by 6 bases, the J end by 5 bases, with 8 bases between. CDR1 SGHAT and CDR2 FQDESV come from the germline V gene (reference sequence). This CDR3 is 12 amino acids long.

The chain joins TRBV5-8 to TRBJ1-5; 9 bases align to TRBD1. After removal of 4 bases from V and 7 bases from J, the junction contained 24 bases not matched to a gene. Germline CDR1 SGHTS, CDR2 YDEGEE. This CDR3 contains 20 residues. CDR3 sequence: CASSPAPGQGGSVGSQPQHF. In DNA form, the CDR3 reads TGTGCCAGCAGCCCGGCACCGGGACAGGGAGGTTCGGTTGGGTCACAGCCCCAGCATTTT.

The V gene is TRBV2, the J gene TRBJ2-7, with D perhaps being TRBD1 or TRBD2 (5 bases each). CDR3 size: 16 residues. The V gene's germline CDR1 is SNHLY and CDR2 FYNNEI. V was trimmed by 3 bases and J by 1 base, leaving 16 bases between them. CDR3 amino acids: CASSDPGTNFSYEQYF. In DNA form, the CDR3 reads TGTGCCAGCAGTGACCCCGGGACGAACTTTTCCTACGAGCAGTACTTC.

This clone showed up just a few times. The V and J genes are TRBV7-9 and TRBJ1-5; no firm D call. Germline V gives CDR1 SEHNR, CDR2 FQNEAQ (reference sequence). CDR3 length: 15 residues. V was cut by 5 bases and J by 0 bases, with 11 bases left in between. CDR3 loop: CASSPDGISNQPQHF. The CDR3 nucleotides read TGTGCCAGCAGCCCAGACGGGATTAGCAATCAGCCCCAGCATTTT. Filled out from reference TRBV7-9 and TRBJ1-5, the complete variable domain reads DTGVSQNPRHKITKRGQNVTFRCDPISEHNRLYWYRQTLGQGPEFLTYFQNEAQLEKSRLLSDRFSAERPKGSFSTLEIQRTEQGDSAMYLCASSPDGISNQPQHFGDGTRLSIL.

The chain combines TRBV28 with TRBJ2-1; 12 positions agree with TRBD2. V lost 3 bases to trimming and J lost 8 bases; unmatched junction nucleotides: 14. Germline CDR1 and CDR2: MDHEN and SYDVKM. This CDR3 is built from 18 residues. Here the CDR3 reads CASSFVTSGSRGVHEQFF. As DNA, the CDR3 is TGTGCCAGCAGTTTTGTGACTAGCGGGAGTAGGGGGGTGCATGAGCAGTTCTTC.

The chain uses TRBV7-8 and TRBJ1-1; possible D gene TRBD1, 5 bases. V was pared by 7 bases and J by 1 base, with 13 bases between. The germline V gene encodes CDR1 SGHVS and CDR2 FQNEAQ. This CDR3 is built from 14 residues. In nucleotides, the CDR3 is TGTGCCAGCACCAAACCGGGGGAGAACACTGAAGCTTTCTTT. Encoded protein: CASTKPGENTEAFF.

This chain joins TRBV6-4 and TRBJ1-4; D remains ambiguous. Between the trimmed V and J ends, which lost 0 bases and 8 bases, there was a span of 13 bases. Germline lookup yields CDR1 MRHNA and CDR2 SNTAGT. The CDR3 has 15 residues. CDR3 nucleotide sequence: TGTGCCAGCAGTGACTCGTCGGGGTTAGAAGAAAAACTGTTTTTT. Encoded protein: CASSDSSGLEEKLFF.

This chain connects TRBV12-3 or TRBV12-4 to TRBJ1-1; D may be TRBD1 (5 bases). Trimming left V 7 bases short and J 6 bases short, with 9 bases between. This CDR3 region has 11 residues. This chain's CDR3 is CASKSRAEAFF. CDR3 DNA sequence: TGTGCCAGCAAGAGCAGGGCTGAAGCTTTCTTT.